The 23 T cell receptor beta chains below come from one sample, sequenced in a study of cytotoxic CD8 clonotypes in ibrutinib-treated CLL. Sequencing was performed with immunoSEQ multiplex PCR; in TCRdb, only in-frame clones are kept and a portion is missing. The data show about 68,000 clones, 68% seen once. The starting material was PBMCs, obtained after 12 months of ibrutinib treatment. Receptors originate from a human donor with chronic lymphocytic leukemia.

The chain has TRBV6-5 and TRBJ2-3; TRBD2 agrees at 10 bases. Per germline, CDR1 MNHEY and CDR2 SVGAGI. This CDR3 spans 14 amino acids. After removal of 11 bases from V and 1 base from J, the junction contained 6 bases not matched to a gene. The CDR3 region has the DNA TGTGCCGCGCAAACTAGCGGGGGCACAGATACGCAGTATTTT. This translates into CAAQTSGGTDTQYF.

V is TRBV5-4 and J is TRBJ2-2; D is unclear. The CDR3 runs 13 residues. Germline V gene lookup returns CDR1 SGHNT and CDR2 YYREEE (reference sequence). Trimming left V 3 bases short and J 4 bases short, with 7 bases between. The CDR3 reads CASSYKSTGELFF. CDR3 bases: TGTGCCAGCAGCTACAAGAGCACCGGGGAGCTGTTTTTT.

In this sample, this clone turned up a few times. The genes are TRBV7-3 and TRBJ2-2; no firm D call. The V end lost 1 base, the J end lost 0 bases, and 6 bases lay between the germline ends. CDR1 and CDR2 from the germline V gene are SGHTA and FQGTGA. The CDR3 totals 15 residues. The CDR3 bases are TGTGCCAGCAGCTTAAGCCGATCGAACACCGGGGAGCTGTTTTTT. Amino acids: CASSLSRSNTGELFF. Drawing the rest from reference TRBV7-3 and TRBJ2-2, the complete variable domain is GAGVSQTPSNKVTEKGKYVELRCDPISGHTALYWYRQSLGQGPEFLIYFQGTGAADDSGLPNDRFFAVRPEGSVSTLKIQRTERGDSAVYLCASSLSRSNTGELFFGEGSRLTVL.

The genes are TRBV28 and TRBJ1-2; TRBD1 is a possible D gene (5 bases). CDR1 and CDR2 from the germline V gene are MDHEN and SYDVKM. Trimming removed 4 bases at V and 8 bases at J, with 17 bases between. CDR3 length equals 14 residues. The CDR3 loop reads CASSSGGTSGGYTF. In DNA form, the CDR3 reads TGTGCCAGCAGTTCTGGGGGGACGTCGGGAGGCTACACCTTC.

The count of this clone is one. The V call is TRBV6-5, the J call TRBJ1-1, with D unresolved. The germline CDR1 and CDR2 sequences are MNHEY and SVGAGI. V lost 2 bases and J 8 bases, leaving 6 bases between the germline ends. The CDR3 is 11 amino acids. CDR3 coding DNA: TGTGCCAGCAGTTACCTCCGCGAAGCTTTCTTT. This translates into CASSYLREAFF.

This clone was seen just once. The rearrangement links TRBV5-1 to TRBJ2-3, with 12 bases identical to TRBD2. Trimming removed 5 bases from V and 2 bases from J; junction bases left unmatched: 3. The CDR3 extends over 15 amino acids. Germline values: CDR1 SGHRS, CDR2 YFSETQ. This CDR3 is CASSRLAGDTDTQYF. The CDR3 region has the DNA TGCGCCAGCAGTAGACTAGCGGGGGACACAGATACGCAGTATTTT.

This clone was seen a few times. The CDR3, as DNA: TGCAGTGCTAGAGATCTGGGGAGGGCTTTCTTT. This encodes CSARDLGRAFF. The V gene is TRBV20-1, the J gene TRBJ1-1, with D unclear. V was cut by 0 bases and J by 11 bases, with 10 bases left in between. Germline V gene lookup returns CDR1 DFQATT and CDR2 SNEGSKA (reference sequence). This CDR3 comprises 11 residues.

This chain joins TRBV6-1 and TRBJ1-6; D unresolved. Germline loops: CDR1 MNHNS, CDR2 SASEGT. Deletions cut 8 bases from V and 13 bases from J, with 15 bases between. This CDR3 has 12 amino acids. The CDR3 here is CASQSSQLPLHF. The DNA for the CDR3 is TGTGCCAGCCAAAGTTCGCAACTGCCCCTCCACTTT.

The chain is built from TRBV29-1 and TRBJ2-1; D may be TRBD2 (6 bases). This CDR3 has 12 amino acids. Per germline, CDR1 SQVTM and CDR2 ANQGSEA. V lost 7 bases, J lost 8 bases, and 15 bases lay in between. The CDR3 spells CSERDGGDEQFF. The CDR3 DNA follows: TGCAGCGAAAGGGACGGCGGGGATGAGCAGTTCTTC.

The CDR3, as DNA: TGTGCCAGCAGCTTAGGGGGGTTCTTAGCGGGGGCGCAAGAGACCCAGTACTTC. Translation gives CASSLGGFLAGAQETQYF. The rearrangement uses TRBV11-2 and TRBJ2-5; TRBD2 aligns across 9 bases. From germline, CDR1 is SGHAT and CDR2 FQNNGV. The junction had 11 bases not matched to a gene; V was cut back by 1 base and J by 2 bases. There are 18 residues in the CDR3. The full variable domain, completed using reference TRBV11-2 and TRBJ2-5, is EAGVAQSPRYKIIEKRQSVAFWCNPISGHATLYWYQQILGQGPKLLIQFQNNGVVDDSQLPKDRFSAERLKGVDSTLKIQPAKLEDSAVYLCASSLGGFLAGAQETQYFGPGTRLLVL.

The chain joins TRBV5-1 to TRBJ2-5; D possibly matches TRBD1 or TRBD2 (5 bases each). Trimming left V 4 bases short and J 5 bases short, with 21 bases between. The CDR3 has 16 amino acids. Germline CDR1 is SGHRS and CDR2 is YFSETQ. CDR3 DNA sequence: TGCGCCAGCAGCATAGGCCCGGGGCTAACGGGGGAGACCCAGTACTTC. Protein sequence: CASSIGPGLTGETQYF. Filled out from reference TRBV5-1 and TRBJ2-5, the complete variable domain reads KAGVTQTPRYLIKTRGQQVTLSCSPISGHRSVSWYQQTPGQGLQFLFEYFSETQRNKGNFPGRFSGRQFSNSRSEMNVSTLELGDSALYLCASSIGPGLTGETQYFGPGTRLLVL.

The chain combines TRBV29-1 with TRBJ1-6; 9 nucleotides agree with TRBD1. Germline CDR1 SQVTM, CDR2 ANQGSEA. Losses at the gene ends were 4 bases for V and 6 bases for J; bases not matched to a gene: 1. The CDR3 totals 13 residues. CDR3 DNA: TGCAGCGTTGGACAGGGGGTTAATTCACCCCTCCACTTT. Translating gives CSVGQGVNSPLHF.

The CDR3 DNA reads as TGCGCCAGCAGCGGGGGACCACAGGGTGTGAACACTGAAGCTTTCTTT. Its protein is CASSGGPQGVNTEAFF. The chain carries TRBV5-1 and TRBJ1-1; D perhaps matches TRBD1 (6 bases). The germline V and J ends were trimmed by 4 bases and 0 bases, with 16 bases remaining between them. Germline values: CDR1 SGHRS, CDR2 YFSETQ. The CDR3 runs to 16 residues. Filled out from reference TRBV5-1 and TRBJ1-1, the complete variable domain reads KAGVTQTPRYLIKTRGQQVTLSCSPISGHRSVSWYQQTPGQGLQFLFEYFSETQRNKGNFPGRFSGRQFSNSRSEMNVSTLELGDSALYLCASSGGPQGVNTEAFFGQGTRLTVV.

V is TRBV19 and J is TRBJ1-5, with D unresolved. Trimming removed 7 bases from V and 2 bases from J, with 6 bases in between. The CDR3 loop spans 12 amino acids. Germline-derived CDR1 and CDR2 are LNHDA and SQIVND (reference sequence). CDR3 nucleotides: TGTGCCAGTAACCAGGGCAATCAGCCCCAGCATTTT. It encodes CASNQGNQPQHF. Full variable domain (rest looked up from reference TRBV19 and TRBJ1-5): DGGITQSPKYLFRKEGQNVTLSCEQNLNHDAMYWYRQDPGQGLRLIYYSQIVNDFQKGDIAEGYSVSREKKESFPLTVTSAQKNPTAFYLCASNQGNQPQHFGDGTRLSIL.

The chain joins TRBV18 to TRBJ2-3; D may be TRBD1 (6 bases). This CDR3 is built from 14 residues. Germline V gives CDR1 KGHSH, CDR2 LQKENI. V gave up 6 bases and J gave up 0 bases, with 10 bases separating them. The CDR3 sequence: CASSGTTSTDTQYF. In DNA, the CDR3 is TGTGCCAGCTCCGGGACAACTAGCACAGATACGCAGTATTTT. Supplemented by reference TRBV18 and TRBJ2-3, the full variable domain reads NAGVMQNPRHLVRRRGQEARLRCSPMKGHSHVYWYRQLPEEGLKFMVYLQKENIIDESGMPKERFSAEFPKEGPSILRIQQVVRGDSAAYFCASSGTTSTDTQYFGPGTRLTVL.

The chain couples TRBV7-2 to TRBJ1-1, with TRBD1 as a possible D gene (5 bases). CDR1 and CDR2 from the germline V gene are SGHTA and FQGNSA. The V end was cut by 3 bases, the J end by 3 bases, with 11 bases between. The CDR3 runs to 14 residues. The CDR3 nucleotides are TGTGCCAGCAGCTTCAGGGAGGGGTACACTGAAGCTTTCTTT. This codes for CASSFREGYTEAFF.

In its sample, this clone was seen a few times. This chain links TRBV5-1 with TRBJ2-2, with a possible D match to TRBD1 (6 bases). Germline V gene data show CDR1 as SGHRS and CDR2 as YFSETQ. This CDR3 contains 15 residues. V lost 2 bases, J lost 4 bases, and 12 bases lay in between. The CDR3 loop reads CASSFKGVATGELFF. The CDR3, as DNA: TGCGCCAGCAGCTTCAAGGGGGTGGCCACCGGGGAGCTGTTTTTT.

The V gene is TRBV19, the J gene TRBJ1-1; D unresolved. CDR3 size: 13 residues. Germline lookup yields CDR1 LNHDA and CDR2 SQIVND (reference sequence). Between the trimmed V and J ends, which lost 6 bases and 1 base, there was a span of 9 bases. The CDR3 sequence: CASSTRENTEAFF. In nucleotides, the CDR3 is TGTGCCAGTAGCACCCGGGAGAACACTGAAGCTTTCTTT.

This chain links TRBV10-3 with TRBJ2-7; D is unresolved. Between the trimmed V and J ends, which lost 0 bases and 2 bases, there was a span of 8 bases. The CDR3 is 14 residues long. The V gene's germline CDR1 is ENHRY and CDR2 SYGVKD. DNA for the CDR3: TGTGCCATCAGTGAGTCAAGGAATCCCTACGAGCAGTACTTC. It codes for CAISESRNPYEQYF.

The chain joins TRBV4-3 to TRBJ2-3; D is undetermined. Trimming removed 4 bases at V and 8 bases at J, with 13 bases between. The germline gives CDR1 LGHNA, CDR2 YSLEER. CDR3 length equals 13 residues. The CDR3 loop reads CASSPGRVGTQYF. The DNA of the CDR3 is TGCGCCAGCAGCCCGGGTCGGGTTGGTACGCAGTATTTT.

The chain joins TRBV6-4 to TRBJ1-2; TRBD1 agrees at 8 bases. The CDR3 consists of 12 residues. The germline CDR1 and CDR2 sequences are MRHNA and SNTAGT. V lost 11 bases, J lost 7 bases, and 9 bases stayed unmatched. CDR3 nucleotide sequence: TGTGCCTTCCCGCAGGGGGCAAGTGGCTACACCTTC. It specifies CAFPQGASGYTF.

The chain carries TRBV4-3 and TRBJ2-2; TRBD1 agrees at 7 bases. CDR3 length equals 14 residues. The germline V gene has CDR1 LGHNA and CDR2 YSLEER. V trimming: 3 bases; J trimming: 5 bases; junction bases outside the gene matches: 3. CDR3: CASSQGRGTGELFF. The CDR3, as DNA: TGCGCCAGCAGCCAGGGCAGGGGGACCGGGGAGCTGTTTTTT.

The chain has TRBV28 and TRBJ2-4; D may correspond to TRBD1 or TRBD2 (5 bases each). CDR1 is MDHEN, CDR2 SYDVKM, per germline. CDR3 length: 13 amino acids. Trimming shortened V by 5 bases and J by 8 bases, and 13 bases separated the two germline ends. CDR3 sequence: CASSNGDLDIQYF. CDR3 nucleotides: TGTGCCAGCAGTAACGGGGACCTGGACATTCAGTACTTC.